A single sample gave rise to the 15 T cell receptor beta chains below, sequenced in a study of blood T cells in healthy people across ages (dated by TCRdb to between 2014 and 2016). Libraries were constructed by 5' RACE. Instrument on record: Illumina HiSeq 2500. The second PCR ran for roughly 6 to 11 cycles and used a J-beta primer mix along with a sample-barcoded 5' primer. TCRdb took the public reads, trimmed them with fastp at Q25, ran MiXCR for clone calling and kept in-frame beta chains. Rows matching on CDR3 protein sequence are summarized as one entry with the most common DNA and genes. The sample has 350,000 to 450,000 distinct CDR3 sequences on record, 50% to 60% of them singletons. The ten largest clones capture approximately 51% of the sample. Sequencing used blood. Receptors were obtained from a man in his fifties or sixties in good health.

This clonotype was recorded at least ten times. The genes are TRBV6-1 and TRBJ2-3; 10 bases are a match to TRBD2. The trim removed 5 bases at V and 5 bases at J, leaving 7 bases unmatched. The CDR3 is 15 residues long. CDR1 is MNHNS and CDR2 is SASEGT in the germline V gene. This chain's CDR3 is CASSPAAGGQDTQYF. The CDR3, as DNA: TGTGCCAGCAGTCCCGCAGCGGGGGGGCAAGATACGCAGTATTTT.

A few counts support this clonotype. V is TRBV12-3 or TRBV12-4 and J is TRBJ2-3, with D possibly matching TRBD2 (6 bases). V lost 6 bases to trimming and J lost 3 bases, with 19 bases between them. CDR3 length equals 16 residues. For the CDR3, the DNA is TGTGCCAGCAGACCTCGATCGACCCGGGGGACAGATACGCAGTATTTT. Its translation is CASRPRSTRGTDTQYF.

V and J are TRBV12-3 or TRBV12-4 and TRBJ1-1; possible D gene TRBD1, 6 bases. Trimming removed 2 bases at V and 5 bases at J, with 21 bases between. CDR3 length equals 17 residues. For the CDR3, the DNA is TGTGCCAGCAGTTTATTGTGGAGGGAGGGGGGCGGAACTGAAGCTTTCTTT. The encoded protein is CASSLLWREGGGTEAFF.

This sequence joins TRBV20-1 and TRBJ2-7, with a weak D call TRBD1 (7 bases). From germline, CDR1 is DFQATT and CDR2 SNEGSKA (reference sequence). The length of the CDR3 is 15 residues. Trimming stripped 4 bases from V and 5 bases from J, with 21 bases between. The CDR3 is CSATMLSGGINEQYF. In DNA form, the CDR3 reads TGCAGTGCTACCATGTTGTCAGGGGGGATTAACGAGCAGTACTTC.

There are a few counts of this clonotype. The chain links TRBV9 to TRBJ2-7; 15 nucleotides match TRBD2. The CDR3 is made up of 16 amino acids. V gave up 2 bases and J gave up 3 bases; unmatched junction bases: 3. Germline CDR1 and CDR2: SGDLS and YYNGEE. CDR3 DNA: TGTGCCAGCAGCGTGGGACTAGCGGGGGGAAACTACGAGCAGTACTTC. It specifies CASSVGLAGGNYEQYF. The full variable domain, its missing parts supplied by reference TRBV9 and TRBJ2-7, is DSGVTQTPKHLITATGQRVTLRCSPRSGDLSVYWYQQSLDQGLQFLIQYYNGEERAKGNILERFSAQQFPDLHSELNLSSLELGDSALYFCASSVGLAGGNYEQYFGPGTRLTVT.

A few counts support this clonotype. V and J are TRBV12-3 or TRBV12-4 and TRBJ1-6; D is ambiguous. Trimming shortened V by 6 bases and J by 10 bases, and 19 bases separated the two germline ends. There are 15 residues in the CDR3. The CDR3 bases are TGTGCCAGCAGCCCTTTCGGACCTGTCAAATCACCCCTCCACTTT. It codes for CASSPFGPVKSPLHF.

This CDR3 is CASTTATNEKLFF. CDR3 coding DNA: TGTGCCAGCACGACAGCAACTAATGAAAAACTGTTTTTT. This chain links TRBV6-2 or TRBV6-3 with TRBJ1-4, with D possibly TRBD1 on 5 matching bases. This CDR3 comprises 13 residues. Between the trimmed V and J ends, which lost 7 bases and 0 bases, there was a span of 6 bases. Germline CDR1 and CDR2: MNHEY and SVGEGT.

This clonotype was seen a few times. This may come from a read error, since a much larger clone is one base off. The chain recombines TRBV28 with TRBJ1-2; a possible D gene is TRBD1 (5 bases). This CDR3 region has 14 residues. The germline gives CDR1 MDHEN, CDR2 SYDVKM. The CDR3 bases are TGTGCCAGCAGGTTATTGGTCAGGGCTCATGGCTACACCTTC. This gives the protein CASRLLVRAHGYTF.

The chain links TRBV20-1 to TRBJ2-3; D remains ambiguous. CDR1 and CDR2 from the germline V gene are DFQATT and SNEGSKA (reference sequence). This CDR3 is 15 amino acids long. Trimming pared 3 bases from V and 4 bases from J, leaving 17 bases between. CDR3 DNA sequence: TGCAGTGCTAGGAACCCGGACGGCGGCCCAGATACGCAGTATTTT. Residues: CSARNPDGGPDTQYF.

The chain joins TRBV6-2 or TRBV6-3 to TRBJ2-3, with TRBD2 identical over 13 bases. J was trimmed by 5 bases and V by 2 bases; bases with no gene match: 7. The CDR3 sequence is 17 residues long. Germline V gene data show CDR1 as MNHEY and CDR2 as SVGEGT. This CDR3 reads CASSYTRGLAGIDTQYF. CDR3 DNA: TGTGCCAGCAGTTACACTCGGGGACTAGCGGGAATAGATACGCAGTATTTT.

V and J are TRBV4-1 and TRBJ1-2; 7 bases align to TRBD1. The germline V gene encodes CDR1 MGHRA and CDR2 YSYEKL. The V gene end was trimmed by 4 bases and the J gene end by 4 bases; junction bases not matched to a gene: 6. This CDR3 has 14 amino acids. The CDR3 protein is CASSPTGIGYGYTF. The CDR3 DNA is TGCGCCAGCAGCCCGACAGGGATCGGCTATGGCTACACCTTC.

The chain has TRBV20-1 and TRBJ2-7; unclear D gene. Germline CDR1 DFQATT, CDR2 SNEGSKA (reference sequence). There are 12 residues in the CDR3. Trimming shortened V by 3 bases and J by 3 bases, and 9 bases separated the two germline ends. CDR3 nucleotide sequence: TGCAGTGCTAGGTGGGCTAGCTACGAGCAGTACTTC. Its protein is CSARWASYEQYF.

This clonotype occurred many times. This chain links TRBV7-2 with TRBJ1-2; 7 bases line up with TRBD1. There are 14 residues in the CDR3. The germline gives CDR1 SGHTA, CDR2 FQGNSA. After removal of 5 bases from V and 8 bases from J, the junction contained 11 bases not matched to a gene. The CDR3 sequence: CASSAYDRAPGYTF. The CDR3 DNA sequence: TGTGCCAGCAGCGCCTACGACAGGGCTCCCGGCTACACCTTC.

This chain connects TRBV16 to TRBJ1-6; a possible D gene is TRBD1 (6 bases). The CDR3 is made up of 16 amino acids. Germline V gives CDR1 KGHSY, CDR2 FQNENV. Trimming cost V 0 bases and J 7 bases, with 13 bases left between them. CDR3: CASSQSRGAQNSPLHF. In nucleotides, the CDR3 is TGTGCCAGCAGCCAATCGCGGGGGGCGCAGAATTCACCCCTCCACTTT. Full variable domain (remainder filled in from reference TRBV16 and TRBJ1-6): GEEVAQTPKHLVRGEGQKAKLYCAPIKGHSYVFWYQQVLKNEFKFLISFQNENVFDETGMPKERFSAKCLPNSPCSLEIQATKLEDSAVYFCASSQSRGAQNSPLHFGNGTRLTVT.

This clonotype has only one observation. This chain joins TRBV5-5 and TRBJ1-2, with 7 bases matching TRBD1. The CDR3 spans 12 residues. The germline gives CDR1 SGHKS, CDR2 YYEKEE (reference sequence). Trimming cost V 3 bases and J 12 bases; bases outside gene matches: 8. The CDR3 sequence: CASSWTGEKDTF. The CDR3 DNA sequence: TGTGCCAGCAGCTGGACAGGAGAAAAAGACACCTTC.